Given below is one T cell receptor (beta chain) in context. What antigen it recognizes has not been identified. No base quality values were provided; no much bigger clone lies one nucleotide off. This entry comes from a study of CD8 T cells in Susac syndrome (dated by TCRdb to about 2019). Notes on the research overall: Whether CD8+ T cell activation and differentiation in Susac syndrome was antigen driven was tested using repertoire sequencing. The study compared CD8+ T cell repertoire clonality among roughly 12 healthy donors, 14 Susac syndrome patients and roughly 16 multiple sclerosis patients.

Peripheral blood CD8+ and CD4+ T cells from healthy donors, Susac syndrome patients and multiple sclerosis patients were profiled by high-throughput TCR beta sequencing. The multiple sclerosis controls were treatment-naive patients who had stable or active relapsing-remitting disease and met the revised McDonald criteria. Bulk CD8+ and CD4+ T cells were purified magnetically by negative isolation, whereas CD8+ TEMRA cells were enriched by FACS. Blood was collected in EDTA tubes and processed within 24 hours, with PBMCs isolated through density gradient centrifugation. PBMCs intended for TCR sequencing were cryopreserved in liquid nitrogen and thawed later in a water bath at 37 degrees C. A purity of at least 90% was achieved for sorted or isolated CD4+, CD8+ and CD8+ TEMRA cells. Points the paper makes about the study in general: The TCR sequencing and HLA analysis was acknowledged to have included a relatively small number of individuals.

From cysteine to phenylalanine, the CDR3 is 14 amino acids long. The sequence is cut down to CDR3 DNA, 42 bases in frame from base 1. The germline V gene sets CDR1 to SNHLY and CDR2 to FYNNEI. V is clipped by 6 bases and J by 4 bases, and the sequence between their germline boundaries is 15 bases long. RNA was extracted using the RNeasy kit, and about 0.45 to 1 ug of the RNA was reverse transcribed with random hexamers. The immunoSEQ multiplex PCR assay, which covers 54 Vbeta and 13 Jbeta segments, was used to amplify TCR beta CDR3 regions. Bias from PCR amplification was corrected by using a synthetic template baseline for primer optimization and for computational correction. The original pipeline was this. Only productive sequences were kept, with reads annotated to V, D and J genes according to IMGT and analyzed in immunoSEQ Analyzer. Clonality was computed as one minus Shannon entropy normalized by log2 of the number of productive unique sequences. For each patient and control, public and private clones were evaluated within the 100 most prevalent clones. Clones were defined as Susac-specific when absent from the healthy and MS cohorts, from over 950 published viral clones and from other ImmuneACCESS disease sequences. In TCRdb, the public reads were trimmed at Q25 with fastp and aligned with MiXCR, with productive beta chains retained. Each entry merges the rows of one CDR3 protein and shows their most common DNA and genes. None of the V and J calls come from the authors' own analysis; TCRdb made them. The sample table records about 400,000 distinct CDR3 sequences; more than 80% of these occur just once. Jointly, the top ten make up approximately 0.11% of the sample.

The sequence links TRBV2 to TRBJ1-2, with no confident D gene call. Sequencing input: CD8+ T cells from PBMCs. This receptor was identified in a human donor with multiple sclerosis. The base sequence is TGTGCCAGCAGCGAGAGACCCCCTCTCTATGGCTACACCTTC. The resulting protein is CASSERPPLYGYTF.